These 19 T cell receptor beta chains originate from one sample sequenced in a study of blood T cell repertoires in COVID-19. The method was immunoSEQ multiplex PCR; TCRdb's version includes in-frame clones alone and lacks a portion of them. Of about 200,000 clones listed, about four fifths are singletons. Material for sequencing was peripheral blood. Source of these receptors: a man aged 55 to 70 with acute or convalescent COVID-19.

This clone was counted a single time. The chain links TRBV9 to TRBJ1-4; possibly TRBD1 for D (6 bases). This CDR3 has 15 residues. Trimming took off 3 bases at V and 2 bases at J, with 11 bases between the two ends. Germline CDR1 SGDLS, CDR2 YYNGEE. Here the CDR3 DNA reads TGTGCCAGCAGCGCCAGGGGCTCCACTAATGAAAAACTGTTTTTT. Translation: CASSARGSTNEKLFF.

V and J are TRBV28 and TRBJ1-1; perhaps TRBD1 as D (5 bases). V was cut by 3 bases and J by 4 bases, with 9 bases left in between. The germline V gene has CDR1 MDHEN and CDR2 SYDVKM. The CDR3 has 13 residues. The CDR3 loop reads CASSLGRSTEAFF. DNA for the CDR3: TGTGCCAGCAGTTTGGGGCGAAGCACTGAAGCTTTCTTT.

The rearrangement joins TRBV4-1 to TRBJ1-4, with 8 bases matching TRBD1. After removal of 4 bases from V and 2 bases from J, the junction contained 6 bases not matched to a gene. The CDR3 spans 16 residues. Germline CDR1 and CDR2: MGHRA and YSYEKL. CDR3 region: CASSPQGAGTNEKLFF. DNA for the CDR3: TGCGCCAGCAGCCCTCAGGGGGCTGGTACTAATGAAAAACTGTTTTTT.

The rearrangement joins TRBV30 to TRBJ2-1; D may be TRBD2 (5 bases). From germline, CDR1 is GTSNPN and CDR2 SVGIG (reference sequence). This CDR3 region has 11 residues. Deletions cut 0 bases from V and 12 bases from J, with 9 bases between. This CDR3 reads CAWSVGSGQFF. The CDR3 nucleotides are TGTGCCTGGAGTGTAGGGAGTGGGCAGTTCTTC.

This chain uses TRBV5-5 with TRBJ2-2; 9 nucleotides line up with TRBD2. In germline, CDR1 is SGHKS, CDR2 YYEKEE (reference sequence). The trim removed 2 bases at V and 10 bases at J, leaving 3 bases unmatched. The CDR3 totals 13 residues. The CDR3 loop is CASSFRTSEELFF. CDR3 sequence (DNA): TGTGCCAGCAGCTTCCGGACTAGCGAGGAGCTGTTTTTT.

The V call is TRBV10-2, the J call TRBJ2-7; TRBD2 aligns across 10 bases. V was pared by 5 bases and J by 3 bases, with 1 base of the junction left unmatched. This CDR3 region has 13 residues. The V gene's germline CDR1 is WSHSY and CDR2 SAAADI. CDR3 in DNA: TGCGCCAGCAGTACTAGCGGGAACTACGAGCAGTACTTC. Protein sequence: CASSTSGNYEQYF.

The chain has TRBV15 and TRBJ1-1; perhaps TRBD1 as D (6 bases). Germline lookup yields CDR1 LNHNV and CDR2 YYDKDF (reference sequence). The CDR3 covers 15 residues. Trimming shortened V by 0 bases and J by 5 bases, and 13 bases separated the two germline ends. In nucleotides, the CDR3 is TGTGCCACCAGCAGAGAACAGGGCGGGGGAACTGAAGCTTTCTTT. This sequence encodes CATSREQGGGTEAFF.

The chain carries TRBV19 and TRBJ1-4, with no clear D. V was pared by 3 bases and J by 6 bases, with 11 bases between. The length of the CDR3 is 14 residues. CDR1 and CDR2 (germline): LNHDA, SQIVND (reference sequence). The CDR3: CASSMVSGYEKLFF. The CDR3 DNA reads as TGTGCCAGTAGTATGGTCTCGGGGTATGAAAAACTGTTTTTT.

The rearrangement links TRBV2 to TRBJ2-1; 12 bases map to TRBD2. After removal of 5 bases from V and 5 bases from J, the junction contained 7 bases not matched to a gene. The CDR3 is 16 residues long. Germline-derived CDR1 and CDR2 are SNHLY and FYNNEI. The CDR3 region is CASSRRLAGENNEQFF. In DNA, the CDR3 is TGTGCCAGCAGTCGAAGACTAGCGGGAGAGAACAATGAGCAGTTCTTC.

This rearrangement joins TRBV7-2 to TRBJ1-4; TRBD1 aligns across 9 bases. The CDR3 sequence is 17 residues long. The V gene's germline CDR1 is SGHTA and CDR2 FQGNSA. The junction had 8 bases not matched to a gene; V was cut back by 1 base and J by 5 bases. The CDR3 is CASSLDQAGTGNEKLFF. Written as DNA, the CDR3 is TGTGCCAGCAGCTTAGACCAAGCCGGGACAGGGAATGAAAAACTGTTTTTT.

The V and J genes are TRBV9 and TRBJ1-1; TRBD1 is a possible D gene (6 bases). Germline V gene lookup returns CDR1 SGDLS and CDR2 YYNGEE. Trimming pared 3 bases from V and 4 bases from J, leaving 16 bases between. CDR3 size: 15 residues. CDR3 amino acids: CASSAWGPGVTEAFF. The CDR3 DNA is TGTGCCAGCAGCGCGTGGGGCCCAGGGGTCACTGAAGCTTTCTTT.

Written as DNA, the CDR3 is TGTGCCAGCAGCTTAACGGACAGGGCTATTGAAGCTTTCTTT. Amino acids: CASSLTDRAIEAFF. The V gene is TRBV7-3, the J gene TRBJ1-1; 8 bases line up with TRBD1. The CDR3 totals 14 residues. CDR1 is SGHTA and CDR2 is FQGTGA in the germline V gene. Unmatched junction bases numbered 4, after V lost 0 bases and J lost 7 bases. Full variable domain (outside the CDR3, taken from reference TRBV7-3 and TRBJ1-1): GAGVSQTPSNKVTEKGKYVELRCDPISGHTALYWYRQSLGQGPEFLIYFQGTGAADDSGLPNDRFFAVRPEGSVSTLKIQRTERGDSAVYLCASSLTDRAIEAFFGQGTRLTVV.

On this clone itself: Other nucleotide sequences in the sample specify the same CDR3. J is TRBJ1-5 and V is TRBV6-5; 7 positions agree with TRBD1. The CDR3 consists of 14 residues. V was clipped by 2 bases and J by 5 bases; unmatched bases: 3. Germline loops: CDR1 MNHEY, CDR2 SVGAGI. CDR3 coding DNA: TGTGCCAGCAGTTACACAGGGGTAGATCAGCCCCAGCATTTT. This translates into CASSYTGVDQPQHF.

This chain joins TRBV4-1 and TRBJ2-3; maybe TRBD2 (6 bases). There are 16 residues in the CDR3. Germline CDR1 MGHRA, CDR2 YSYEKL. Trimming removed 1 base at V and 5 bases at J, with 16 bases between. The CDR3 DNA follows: TGCGCCAGCAGCCAAGTGTGGGGGGAGAGTGGAGATACGCAGTATTTT. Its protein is CASSQVWGESGDTQYF.

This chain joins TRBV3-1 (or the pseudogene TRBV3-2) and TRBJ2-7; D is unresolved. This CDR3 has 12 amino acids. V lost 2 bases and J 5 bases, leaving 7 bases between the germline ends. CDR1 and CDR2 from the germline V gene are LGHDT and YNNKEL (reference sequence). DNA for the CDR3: TGTGCCAGCAGCCAATCTAAGAACGAGCAGTACTTC. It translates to CASSQSKNEQYF.

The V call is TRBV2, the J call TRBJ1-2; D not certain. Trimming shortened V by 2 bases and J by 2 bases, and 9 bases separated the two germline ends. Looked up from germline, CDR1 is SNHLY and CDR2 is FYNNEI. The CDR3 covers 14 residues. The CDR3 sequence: CASSEMAENYGYTF. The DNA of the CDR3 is TGTGCCAGCAGTGAAATGGCAGAAAACTATGGCTACACCTTC.

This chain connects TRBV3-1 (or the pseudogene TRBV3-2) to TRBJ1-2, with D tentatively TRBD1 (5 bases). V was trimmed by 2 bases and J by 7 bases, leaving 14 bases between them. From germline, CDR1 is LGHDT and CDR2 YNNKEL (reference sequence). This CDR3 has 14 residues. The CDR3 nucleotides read TGTGCCAGCAGCCAATCCAGGGTATCTCTTGGCTACACCTTC. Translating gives CASSQSRVSLGYTF.

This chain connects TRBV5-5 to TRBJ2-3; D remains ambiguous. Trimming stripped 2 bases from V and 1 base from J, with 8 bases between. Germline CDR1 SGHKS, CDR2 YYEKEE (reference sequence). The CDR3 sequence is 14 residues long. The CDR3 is CASSFITGTDTQYF. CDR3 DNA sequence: TGTGCCAGCAGCTTTATCACAGGCACAGATACGCAGTATTTT.

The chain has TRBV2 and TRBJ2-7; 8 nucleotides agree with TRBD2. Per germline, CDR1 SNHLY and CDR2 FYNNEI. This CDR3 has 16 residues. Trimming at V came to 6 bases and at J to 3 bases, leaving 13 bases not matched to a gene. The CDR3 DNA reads TGTGCCAGCAGCGCCGCGAGGAGCGGGGGAATCTACGAGCAGTACTTC. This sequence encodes CASSAARSGGIYEQYF.